The following is a T cell receptor beta chain sequence with its context. The data originate from a study of blood T cell repertoires in COVID-19. Overall study: T cells, B-cell-depleted T cells, or PBMCs provided the cDNA or gDNA that served as material.

V was clipped by 6 bases and J by 0 bases, with 12 bases between them. From germline, CDR1 is MNHEY and CDR2 SVGEGT. The CDR3 has 15 amino acids. Original processing notes: Estimated nucleated cell counts came from reference gene primer amplification. This table comes from immunoSEQ multiplex PCR, and its TCRdb copy is limited to in-frame clones, with some not included. Clone size and the V and J calls come from that table; the DNA yielded D and trimming. The sample has about 190,000 clones; about 85% are singletons. This receptor was obtained from a woman of 80 years or more with acute or convalescent COVID-19. The chain links TRBV6-2 or TRBV6-3 to TRBJ1-5; D is ambiguous. The sample was peripheral blood. The CDR3 reads CASSPRYVSNQPQHF. The DNA of the CDR3 is TGTGCCAGCAGCCCCCGGTACGTTAGCAATCAGCCCCAGCATTTT.